A single sample is the source of the 21 T cell receptor beta chains below, sequenced in a study of blood T cell repertoires in COVID-19. Profiling relied on immunoSEQ multiplex PCR, and the TCRdb table lists in-frame clones only, not all of them. The table lists 150,000 or so clones, around four fifths of them singletons. Sequencing was carried out using PBMCs or T cells enriched from blood (not recorded which). Every receptor here comes from a woman in her forties or fifties in a cohort exposed to, infected with or recovered from COVID-19 (not recorded which).

The genes are TRBV6-2 or TRBV6-3 and TRBJ2-5, with D possibly matching TRBD1 (5 bases). The V end lost 2 bases, the J end lost 4 bases, and 5 bases lay between the germline ends. The CDR3 contains 12 residues. Germline assignment: CDR1 MNHEY and CDR2 SVGEGT. Written as DNA, the CDR3 is TGTGCCAGCAGTTACAGGGGAGAGACCCAGTACTTC. Its protein is CASSYRGETQYF.

J is TRBJ2-1 and V is TRBV3-1 (or the pseudogene TRBV3-2); D gene unclear. Germline V gene sequence: CDR1 LGHDT, CDR2 YNNKEL (reference sequence). The length of the CDR3 is 16 residues. V gave up 6 bases and J gave up 0 bases, with 15 bases separating them. The CDR3 DNA follows: TGTGCCAGCAGATCCACAGTCTACGACTCCTACAATGAGCAGTTCTTC. Translated, it gives CASRSTVYDSYNEQFF.

The J gene is TRBJ2-7, the V gene TRBV27, with 10 nucleotides matching TRBD1. The trim removed 6 bases at V and 4 bases at J, leaving 6 bases unmatched. CDR1 is MNHEY and CDR2 is SMNVEV in the germline V gene (reference sequence). CDR3 size: 14 residues. CDR3 coding DNA: TGTGCCAGCAGCGGGACAGGGGATGCGTACGAGCAGTACTTC. It encodes CASSGTGDAYEQYF.

The chain joins TRBV19 to TRBJ1-1; no firm D call. This CDR3 region has 15 residues. Trimming pared 2 bases from V and 1 base from J, leaving 11 bases between. The V gene's germline CDR1 is LNHDA and CDR2 SQIVND (reference sequence). CDR3 region: CASSINPQANTEAFF. The CDR3 bases are TGTGCCAGTAGTATAAACCCTCAGGCGAACACTGAAGCTTTCTTT.

The chain combines TRBV6-5 with TRBJ1-2, with 7 bases lining up with TRBD1. The CDR3 totals 14 residues. V lost 6 bases and J lost 8; bases outside the gene matches: 12. The germline V gene encodes CDR1 MNHEY and CDR2 SVGAGI. The CDR3 DNA sequence: TGTGCCAGCAGCCGAGGGGGACAGCCTTACGGCTACACCTTC. It specifies CASSRGGQPYGYTF.

This rearrangement joins TRBV10-1 to TRBJ2-1, with TRBD2 identical over 10 bases. Germline V gene sequence: CDR1 WNHNN, CDR2 SYGVQD (reference sequence). The CDR3 is made up of 15 amino acids. V trimming: 1 base; J trimming: 9 bases; junction bases outside the gene matches: 6. In nucleotides, the CDR3 is TGCGCCAGCAGTGAGTGTAAGCGGGGGGGCGGTGAGCAGTTCTTC. Its protein product is CASSECKRGGGEQFF.

The chain is built from TRBV7-8 and TRBJ2-5, with TRBD1 as a possible D gene (7 bases). The CDR3 is 16 residues long. V lost 0 bases, J lost 2 bases, and 13 bases lay in between. Germline CDR1 is SGHVS and CDR2 is FQNEAQ. The DNA of the CDR3 is TGTGCCAGCAGCTTAGCAGGGACAGCGGGTCAAGAGACCCAGTACTTC. Translated, it gives CASSLAGTAGQETQYF.

V usage is TRBV19 and J usage is TRBJ1-1, with 7 positions matching TRBD1. The germline CDR1 and CDR2 sequences are LNHDA and SQIVND (reference sequence). The junction had 6 bases not matched to a gene; V was cut back by 6 bases and J by 5 bases. The CDR3 covers 13 residues. The CDR3, as DNA: TGTGCCAGTAGGAAAGGGGGCTTGACTGAAGCTTTCTTT. It codes for CASRKGGLTEAFF.

This rearrangement joins TRBV19 to TRBJ2-6, with 10 positions matching TRBD1. The CDR3 has 17 amino acids. From germline, CDR1 is LNHDA and CDR2 SQIVND (reference sequence). The J segment lost 2 bases and the V segment lost 5 bases, leaving 6 bases of the junction unmatched. The CDR3 nucleotides are TGTGCCAGTAGTGATCGGGACAGGGGAGCTGGGGCCAACGTCCTGACTTTC. Its protein is CASSDRDRGAGANVLTF.

The table lists this clone with a few counts. The chain combines TRBV2 with TRBJ1-6; 9 nucleotides match TRBD1. Losses at the gene ends were 3 bases for V and 10 bases for J; bases not matched to a gene: 7. The germline gives CDR1 SNHLY, CDR2 FYNNEI. The CDR3 covers 15 residues. CDR3 protein: CASSDSGTGLSPLHF. For the CDR3, the DNA is TGTGCCAGCAGTGACTCCGGGACAGGGCTATCACCCCTCCACTTT. Together with reference TRBV2 and TRBJ1-6, the CDR3 gives the full variable domain: EPEVTQTPSHQVTQMGQEVILRCVPISNHLYFYWYRQILGQKVEFLVSFYNNEISEKSEIFDDQFSVERPDGSNFTLKIRSTKLEDSAMYFCASSDSGTGLSPLHFGNGTRLTVT.

Only a few counts were recorded for this clone. This sequence joins TRBV27 and TRBJ1-6, with D possibly TRBD1 on 5 matching bases. Germline loops: CDR1 MNHEY, CDR2 SMNVEV (reference sequence). The CDR3 spans 14 residues. V shed 3 bases and J shed 7 bases, with 10 bases lying between them. CDR3 amino acids: CASSFRGGNSPLHF. The CDR3 DNA sequence: TGTGCCAGCAGTTTTAGGGGAGGAAATTCACCCCTCCACTTT.

This chain uses TRBV5-4 with TRBJ2-7; TRBD2 aligns across 13 bases. V dropped 3 bases and J dropped 3; count of bases not matched to a gene: 15. The CDR3 runs to 19 residues. Germline loops: CDR1 SGHNT, CDR2 YYREEE (reference sequence). The CDR3, as DNA: TGTGCCAGCAGCTATTACCCTGGGACTAGCGGGGTAAGGGGCTACGAGCAGTACTTC. Translating it yields CASSYYPGTSGVRGYEQYF.

The J gene is TRBJ1-1, the V gene TRBV7-3, with 9 nucleotides matching TRBD1. V trimming: 5 bases; J trimming: 6 bases; junction bases outside the gene matches: 10. Germline CDR1 is SGHTA and CDR2 is FQGTGA. The CDR3 contains 15 residues. The CDR3 is CASSPGTGNSAEAFF. CDR3 coding DNA: TGTGCCAGCAGCCCCGGGACAGGGAATTCCGCTGAAGCTTTCTTT.

The chain recombines TRBV15 with TRBJ2-7; D is possibly TRBD1 or TRBD2 (5 bases each). This CDR3 comprises 16 residues. V shed 5 bases and J shed 4 bases, with 21 bases lying between them. Germline V lookup: CDR1 LNHNV, CDR2 YYDKDF (reference sequence). The CDR3 spells CATSGGTGHNLYEQYF. CDR3 in DNA: TGTGCCACCAGCGGAGGTACAGGTCACAATTTATACGAGCAGTACTTC.

This CDR3 is CASSLDVTGITLHF. DNA for the CDR3: TGTGCCAGCAGCTTAGACGTTACAGGCATCACCCTCCACTTT. This chain joins TRBV7-6 and TRBJ1-6, with D possibly being TRBD1 (5 bases). The CDR3 is 14 residues long. Trimming took off 1 base at V and 14 bases at J, with 15 bases between the two ends. CDR1 SGHVS and CDR2 FNYEAQ come from the germline V gene.

The J gene is TRBJ2-6, the V gene TRBV19; 11 nucleotides align to TRBD1. This CDR3 region has 17 residues. V was clipped by 4 bases and J by 2 bases; unmatched bases: 4. Germline V gene sequence: CDR1 LNHDA, CDR2 SQIVND (reference sequence). The CDR3 here is CASSRTGGRAGANVLTF. CDR3 sequence (DNA): TGTGCCAGTAGTAGGACAGGGGGCAGGGCTGGGGCCAACGTCCTGACTTTC.

The chain is built from TRBV9 and TRBJ2-5; possible D gene TRBD2, 6 bases. Germline V CDR1 and CDR2: SGDLS, YYNGEE. The CDR3 is 15 residues long. The V and J ends lost 0 bases and 5 bases respectively, with 14 bases between them. CDR3: CASSVEGGLGETQYF. The CDR3 DNA is TGTGCCAGCAGCGTAGAGGGAGGCCTGGGGGAGACCCAGTACTTC.

The CDR3 DNA follows: TGTGCCAGCAGTTTATTTGGACAAAAAGGGGAGACCCAGTACTTC. This codes for CASSLFGQKGETQYF. The chain is built from TRBV27 and TRBJ2-5; TRBD1 is a possible D gene (5 bases). Per germline, CDR1 MNHEY and CDR2 SMNVEV (reference sequence). V lost 1 base, J lost 5 bases, and 14 bases lay in between. This CDR3 has 15 amino acids.

V is TRBV5-4 and J is TRBJ1-1; a possible D gene is TRBD1 (6 bases). Trimming pared 0 bases from V and 4 bases from J, leaving 10 bases between. Germline V gives CDR1 SGHNT, CDR2 YYREEE (reference sequence). CDR3 length equals 14 residues. CDR3 nucleotides: TGTGCCAGCAGCTTGGGGGGGCAGATCACTGAAGCTTTCTTT. Translating gives CASSLGGQITEAFF.

The rearrangement uses TRBV19 and TRBJ1-2; 11 bases match TRBD1. The CDR3 runs to 16 residues. Germline loops: CDR1 LNHDA, CDR2 SQIVND (reference sequence). Trimming at V came to 4 bases and at J to 4 bases, leaving 8 bases not matched to a gene. The CDR3 DNA reads TGTGCCAGTAGTACGGGAGACGGACAGGGGGCCTATGGCTACACCTTC. Protein product: CASSTGDGQGAYGYTF.

The chain links TRBV10-3 to TRBJ1-1; D not certain. CDR3 length: 19 residues. Trimming removed 4 bases at V and 2 bases at J, with 26 bases between. The germline CDR1 and CDR2 sequences are ENHRY and SYGVKD. CDR3 loop: CAISAIGEAGFLANTEAFF. The CDR3 region has the DNA TGTGCCATCAGTGCTATTGGCGAGGCGGGCTTTCTTGCCAACACTGAAGCTTTCTTT.